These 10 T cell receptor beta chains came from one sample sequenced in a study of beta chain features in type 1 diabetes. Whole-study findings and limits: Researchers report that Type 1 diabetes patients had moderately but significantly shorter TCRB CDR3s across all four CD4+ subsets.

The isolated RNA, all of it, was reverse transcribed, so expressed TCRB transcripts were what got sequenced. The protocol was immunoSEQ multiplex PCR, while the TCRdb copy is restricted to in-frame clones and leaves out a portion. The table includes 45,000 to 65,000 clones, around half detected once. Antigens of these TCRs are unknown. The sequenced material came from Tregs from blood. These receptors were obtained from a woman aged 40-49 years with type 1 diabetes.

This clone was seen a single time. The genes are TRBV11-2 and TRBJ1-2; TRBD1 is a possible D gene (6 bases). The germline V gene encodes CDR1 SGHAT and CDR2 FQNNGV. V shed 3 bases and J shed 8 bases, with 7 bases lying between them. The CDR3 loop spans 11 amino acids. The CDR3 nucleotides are TGTGCCAGCAGCTTGGGGGCCGGCTACACCTTC. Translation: CASSLGAGYTF. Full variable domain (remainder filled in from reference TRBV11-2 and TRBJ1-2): EAGVAQSPRYKIIEKRQSVAFWCNPISGHATLYWYQQILGQGPKLLIQFQNNGVVDDSQLPKDRFSAERLKGVDSTLKIQPAKLEDSAVYLCASSLGAGYTFGSGTRLTVV.

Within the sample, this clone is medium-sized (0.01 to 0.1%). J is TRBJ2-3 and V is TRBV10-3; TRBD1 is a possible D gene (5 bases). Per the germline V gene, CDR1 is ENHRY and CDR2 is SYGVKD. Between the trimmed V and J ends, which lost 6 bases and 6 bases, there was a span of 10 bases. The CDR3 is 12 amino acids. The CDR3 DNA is TGTGCCATCAGAGGGGATATTGATACGCAGTATTTT. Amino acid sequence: CAIRGDIDTQYF.

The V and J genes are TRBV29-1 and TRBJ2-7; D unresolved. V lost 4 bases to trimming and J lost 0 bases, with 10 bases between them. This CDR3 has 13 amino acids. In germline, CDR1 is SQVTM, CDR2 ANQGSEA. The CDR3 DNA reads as TGCAGCGTTGGAGACCCTAGCTCCTACGAGCAGTACTTC. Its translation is CSVGDPSSYEQYF.

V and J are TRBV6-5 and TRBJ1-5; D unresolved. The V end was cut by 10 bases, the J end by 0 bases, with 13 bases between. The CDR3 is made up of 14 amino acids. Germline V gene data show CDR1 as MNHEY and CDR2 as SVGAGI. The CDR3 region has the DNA TGTGCCACCCGAGCCACAGATAGCAATCAGCCCCAGCATTTT. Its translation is CATRATDSNQPQHF.

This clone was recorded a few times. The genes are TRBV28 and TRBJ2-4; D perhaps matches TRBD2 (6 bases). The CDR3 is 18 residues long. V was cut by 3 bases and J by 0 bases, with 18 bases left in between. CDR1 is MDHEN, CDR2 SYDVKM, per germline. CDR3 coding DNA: TGTGCCAGCAGTTTGACCGGCATCGGGGGTCTAGCCAAAAACATTCAGTACTTC. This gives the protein CASSLTGIGGLAKNIQYF.

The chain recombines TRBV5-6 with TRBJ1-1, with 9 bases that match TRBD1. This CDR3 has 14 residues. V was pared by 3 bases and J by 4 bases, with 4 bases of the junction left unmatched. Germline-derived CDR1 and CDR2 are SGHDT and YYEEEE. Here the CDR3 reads CASSSPDRGTEAFF. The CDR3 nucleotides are TGTGCCAGCAGCTCTCCGGACAGGGGCACTGAAGCTTTCTTT.

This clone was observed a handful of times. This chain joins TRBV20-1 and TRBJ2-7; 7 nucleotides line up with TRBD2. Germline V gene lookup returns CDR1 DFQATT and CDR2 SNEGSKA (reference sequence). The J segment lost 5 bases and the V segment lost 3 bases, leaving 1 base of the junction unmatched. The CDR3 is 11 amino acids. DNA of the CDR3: TGCAGTGCTAGCGGGGGGAACGAGCAGTACTTC. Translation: CSASGGNEQYF.

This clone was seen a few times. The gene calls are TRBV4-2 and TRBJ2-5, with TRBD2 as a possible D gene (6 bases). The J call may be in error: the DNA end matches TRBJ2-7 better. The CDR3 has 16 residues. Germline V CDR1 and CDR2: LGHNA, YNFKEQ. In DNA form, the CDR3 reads TGTGCCAGCAGCCAAGCAACCGGGACTTCCTCCTACGAGCAGTACTTC. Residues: CASSQATGTSSYEQYF.

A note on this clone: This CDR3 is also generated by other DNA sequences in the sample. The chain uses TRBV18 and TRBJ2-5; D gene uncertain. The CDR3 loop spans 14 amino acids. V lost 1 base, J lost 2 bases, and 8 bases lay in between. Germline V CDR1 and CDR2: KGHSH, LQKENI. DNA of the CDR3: TGTGCCAGCTCACCACTGAGCAAGCAAGAGACCCAGTACTTC. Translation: CASSPLSKQETQYF.

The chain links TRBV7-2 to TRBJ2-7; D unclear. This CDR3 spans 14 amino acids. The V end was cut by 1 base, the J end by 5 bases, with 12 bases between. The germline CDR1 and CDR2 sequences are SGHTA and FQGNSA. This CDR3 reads CASSLGPPPDEQYF. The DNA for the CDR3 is TGTGCCAGCAGCTTAGGGCCACCCCCCGACGAGCAGTACTTC.